A single sample is the source of the 25 T cell receptor beta chains below, sequenced in a study of T cell responses to AZD1222 COVID-19 vaccine. Profiled with immunoSEQ multiplex PCR; TCRdb holds only in-frame clones, not every one. The repertoire consists of 150,000 or so clones, with just over 90% occurring once and the leading ten covering around 1.2%. The sample was peripheral blood, taken 28 days after the second AZD1222 dose. Every receptor here comes from an adult who received the AZD1222 COVID-19 vaccine.

The V call is TRBV4-3, the J call TRBJ2-3; 11 positions match TRBD2. The germline CDR1 and CDR2 sequences are LGHNA and YSLEER. The CDR3 is made up of 18 amino acids. The ends lost 0 bases at V and 5 bases at J; junction bases unmatched: 10. The DNA of the CDR3 is TGCGCCAGCAGCCAAGATTTCACTAGCGGGGGTCGTTTAGATACGCAGTATTTT. Protein: CASSQDFTSGGRLDTQYF.

The rearrangement links TRBV4-3 to TRBJ1-6; the D is unclear. Germline V CDR1 and CDR2: LGHNA, YSLEER. V dropped 1 base and J dropped 4 bases, with 14 bases sitting between them. The CDR3 loop spans 17 amino acids. The CDR3 loop reads CASSQGGSERYNSPLHF. As DNA, the CDR3 is TGCGCCAGCAGCCAAGGAGGGTCTGAACGTTATAATTCACCCCTCCACTTT.

Only one count was recorded for this clone. V usage is TRBV7-9 and J usage is TRBJ1-3; D remains unclear. The germline CDR1 and CDR2 sequences are SEHNR and FQNEAQ (reference sequence). CDR3 length: 15 amino acids. Trimming left V 6 bases short and J 0 bases short, with 12 bases between. In DNA, the CDR3 is TGTGCCAGCAGAAGACCGGGCTACTCTGGAAACACCATATATTTT. Amino acid sequence: CASRRPGYSGNTIYF. The variable domain in full, completed from reference TRBV7-9 and TRBJ1-3, reads DTGVSQNPRHKITKRGQNVTFRCDPISEHNRLYWYRQTLGQGPEFLTYFQNEAQLEKSRLLSDRFSAERPKGSFSTLEIQRTEQGDSAMYLCASRRPGYSGNTIYFGEGSWLTVV.

The count of this clone is one. V is TRBV4-3 and J is TRBJ1-2; no firm D call. Germline V CDR1 and CDR2: LGHNA, YSLEER. This CDR3 spans 16 amino acids. V was shortened by 0 bases and J by 1 base, with 12 bases between the two germline ends. The CDR3 DNA sequence: TGCGCCAGCAGCCAAGATGGTGTAACCTTTAACTATGGCTACACCTTC. It translates to CASSQDGVTFNYGYTF.

This chain uses TRBV3-1 (or the pseudogene TRBV3-2) with TRBJ1-2; TRBD1 matches at 9 bases. The germline gives CDR1 LGHDT, CDR2 YNNKEL (reference sequence). The V segment lost 4 bases and the J segment 6 bases; nucleotides outside the gene matches: 9. The CDR3 runs to 15 residues. In DNA form, the CDR3 reads TGTGCCAGCAGCCCGCGGGACAGGGTATTGGATGGCTACACCTTC. It encodes CASSPRDRVLDGYTF.

Here the CDR3 DNA reads TGTGCCAGCAGTTTACGGCGGGAGAGCAATGAGCAGTTCTTC. Protein sequence: CASSLRRESNEQFF. The chain combines TRBV28 with TRBJ2-1; TRBD2 matches 7 bases. Germline V lookup: CDR1 MDHEN, CDR2 SYDVKM. J gave up 6 bases and V 2 bases, and 4 bases lay outside the gene matches. This CDR3 has 14 residues.

V gene TRBV7-9 combines with J gene TRBJ1-1, with D possibly matching TRBD1 (6 bases). V was pared by 1 base and J by 2 bases, with 11 bases between. CDR3 length equals 15 residues. The germline gives CDR1 SEHNR, CDR2 FQNEAQ (reference sequence). CDR3 protein: CASSLGDGGNTEAFF. The CDR3 nucleotides read TGTGCCAGCAGCTTAGGGGACGGGGGCAACACTGAAGCTTTCTTT.

V gene TRBV28 combines with J gene TRBJ2-5, with 10 bases matching TRBD1. The CDR3 has 16 amino acids. V lost 5 bases and J lost 5; bases outside the gene matches: 11. Germline lookup yields CDR1 MDHEN and CDR2 SYDVKM. The CDR3 region is CASSTPGQGKAETQYF. The CDR3 region has the DNA TGTGCCAGCAGTACTCCGGGACAGGGGAAAGCGGAGACCCAGTACTTC.

As for this clone: The same CDR3 also results from other DNA sequences found in this sample. This chain joins TRBV12-3 or TRBV12-4 and TRBJ1-1; perhaps TRBD1 as D (5 bases). CDR3 length equals 13 residues. Deletions cut 6 bases from V and 1 base from J, with 9 bases between. The chain's CDR3 is CASSLTENTEAFF. The CDR3 DNA sequence: TGTGCCAGCAGCCTGACAGAGAACACTGAAGCTTTCTTT.

The genes are TRBV7-6 and TRBJ2-3; D is ambiguous. Germline values: CDR1 SGHVS, CDR2 FNYEAQ. V shed 2 bases and J shed 0 bases, with 12 bases lying between them. The CDR3 spans 16 residues. CDR3 in amino acids: CASSLMASSSTDTQYF. CDR3 DNA: TGTGCCAGCAGCTTAATGGCTTCCTCTAGCACAGATACGCAGTATTTT.

This chain joins TRBV7-9 and TRBJ2-2; tentative D call: TRBD2 (6 bases). CDR1 is SEHNR, CDR2 FQNEAQ, per germline (reference sequence). Deletions cut 5 bases from V and 8 bases from J, with 18 bases between. The CDR3 sequence is 15 residues long. The chain's CDR3 is CASSPAGSPTGELFF. CDR3 nucleotide sequence: TGTGCCAGCAGCCCCGCGGGGTCTCCGACTGGGGAGCTGTTTTTT.

V usage is TRBV9 and J usage is TRBJ1-5; TRBD1 is a possible D gene (6 bases). This CDR3 is built from 15 residues. V lost 0 bases, J lost 2 bases, and 9 bases lay in between. Germline values: CDR1 SGDLS, CDR2 YYNGEE. The CDR3 bases are TGTGCCAGCAGCGTAGGCAAGGGGGGCAATCAGCCCCAGCATTTT. It encodes CASSVGKGGNQPQHF.

The V and J genes are TRBV6-4 and TRBJ2-3; 8 bases are shared with TRBD2. The trim removed 0 bases at V and 2 bases at J, leaving 1 base unmatched. Looked up from germline, CDR1 is MRHNA and CDR2 is SNTAGT. The CDR3 is 15 amino acids. As DNA, the CDR3 is TGTGCCAGCAGTGACTCTAGCGGGAACACAGATACGCAGTATTTT. Translation: CASSDSSGNTDTQYF.

The chain uses TRBV10-2 and TRBJ2-2, with D unclear. V shed 0 bases and J shed 6 bases, with 14 bases lying between them. This CDR3 is built from 16 residues. Germline V gene lookup returns CDR1 WSHSY and CDR2 SAAADI. The CDR3 here is CASSESAQRRAGELFF. The CDR3 region has the DNA TGCGCCAGCAGTGAGTCTGCCCAGAGAAGGGCCGGGGAGCTGTTTTTT.

This sequence joins TRBV28 and TRBJ2-7; 9 bases map to TRBD2. Unmatched junction bases numbered 15, after V lost 7 bases and J lost 5 bases. There are 16 residues in the CDR3. Germline V lookup: CDR1 MDHEN, CDR2 SYDVKM. The CDR3: CASTPSGGSGSNEQYF. The CDR3 nucleotides are TGTGCCAGCACCCCTTCGGGGGGTAGCGGGAGCAACGAGCAGTACTTC.

The chain recombines TRBV6-6 with TRBJ2-7; D is undetermined. V dropped 5 bases and J dropped 2 bases, with 16 bases sitting between them. CDR3 size: 15 residues. CDR1 and CDR2 from the germline V gene are MNHNY and SVGAGI (reference sequence). Here the CDR3 DNA reads TGTGCCAGCAGTATTAGCCGGGCCCTAACCTACGAGCAGTACTTC. It codes for CASSISRALTYEQYF.

The chain carries TRBV5-1 and TRBJ2-2; 9 nucleotides align to TRBD1. The CDR3 runs to 18 residues. Germline lookup yields CDR1 SGHRS and CDR2 YFSETQ. V was pared by 3 bases and J by 6 bases, with 15 bases of the junction left unmatched. The DNA of the CDR3 is TGCGCCAGCAGCTCTACACACCCGGGACAGGGATATCCCGGGGAGCTGTTTTTT. This encodes CASSSTHPGQGYPGELFF.

V is TRBV9 and J is TRBJ1-3; D is possibly TRBD1 (5 bases). Germline lookup yields CDR1 SGDLS and CDR2 YYNGEE. The V end was cut by 3 bases, the J end by 0 bases, with 16 bases between. CDR3 length equals 17 residues. CDR3 amino acids: CASSERDSAYSGNTIYF. The CDR3 coding sequence is TGTGCCAGCAGCGAGCGAGACAGCGCTTACTCTGGAAACACCATATATTTT.

The rearrangement joins TRBV18 to TRBJ1-1; the D is unclear. V was cut by 3 bases and J by 7 bases, with 12 bases left in between. The germline V gene encodes CDR1 KGHSH and CDR2 LQKENI. This CDR3 contains 13 residues. CDR3 sequence reads: CASSPPDWNEAFF. For the CDR3, the DNA is TGTGCCAGCTCACCCCCAGACTGGAATGAAGCTTTCTTT. Filled out from reference TRBV18 and TRBJ1-1, the complete variable domain reads NAGVMQNPRHLVRRRGQEARLRCSPMKGHSHVYWYRQLPEEGLKFMVYLQKENIIDESGMPKERFSAEFPKEGPSILRIQQVVRGDSAAYFCASSPPDWNEAFFGQGTRLTVV.

The rearrangement joins TRBV6-5 to TRBJ2-3, with D perhaps matching TRBD1 (5 bases). The germline gives CDR1 MNHEY, CDR2 SVGAGI. V was trimmed by 2 bases and J by 1 base, leaving 13 bases between them. This CDR3 comprises 16 residues. In DNA, the CDR3 is TGTGCCAGCAGTTACGGGGCGGTAGGTCGCACAGATACGCAGTATTTT. Its protein product is CASSYGAVGRTDTQYF.

The V and J genes are TRBV5-6 and TRBJ2-5; 15 bases fit TRBD2. V lost 5 bases and J lost 5; bases outside the gene matches: 7. The CDR3 spans 16 residues. In germline, CDR1 is SGHDT, CDR2 YYEEEE. CDR3 region: CASREGLAGGGETQYF. The CDR3 DNA reads TGTGCCAGCAGAGAGGGACTAGCGGGGGGCGGGGAGACCCAGTACTTC.

V and J are TRBV29-1 and TRBJ2-7; no definite D call. This CDR3 has 13 amino acids. Trimming left V 2 bases short and J 1 base short, with 9 bases between. The germline CDR1 and CDR2 sequences are SQVTM and ANQGSEA. The CDR3 spells CSVEQERSYEQYF. Written as DNA, the CDR3 is TGCAGCGTTGAACAGGAGAGGTCCTACGAGCAGTACTTC.

The rearrangement joins TRBV18 to TRBJ2-3, with TRBD1 as a possible D gene (6 bases). Trimming shortened V by 2 bases and J by 5 bases, and 20 bases separated the two germline ends. CDR1 is KGHSH, CDR2 LQKENI, per germline. The length of the CDR3 is 17 residues. The CDR3 is CASSPSPGRKQGDTQYF. The CDR3 DNA sequence: TGTGCCAGCTCACCATCTCCCGGAAGAAAACAGGGAGATACGCAGTATTTT.

The chain couples TRBV5-4 to TRBJ2-7; 11 nucleotides agree with TRBD2. Germline V gene data show CDR1 as SGHNT and CDR2 as YYREEE (reference sequence). The CDR3 loop spans 15 amino acids. The V gene end was trimmed by 4 bases and the J gene end by 3 bases; junction bases not matched to a gene: 6. CDR3 in amino acids: CASSTGTSGVYEQYF. CDR3 in DNA: TGTGCCAGCAGCACCGGGACTAGCGGAGTCTACGAGCAGTACTTC. The variable domain in full, with the rest retrieved from reference TRBV5-4 and TRBJ2-7, is ETGVTQSPTHLIKTRGQQVTLRCSSQSGHNTVSWYQQALGQGPQFIFQYYREEENGRGNFPPRFSGLQFPNYSSELNVNALELDDSALYLCASSTGTSGVYEQYFGPGTRLTVT.

The chain carries TRBV9 and TRBJ2-4, with D maybe TRBD2 (6 bases). This CDR3 is 15 amino acids long. Germline V gene sequence: CDR1 SGDLS, CDR2 YYNGEE. Trimming removed 0 bases from V and 5 bases from J, with 12 bases in between. The CDR3 here is CASSVGDSLQNIQYF. DNA of the CDR3: TGTGCCAGCAGCGTAGGGGACTCCCTGCAAAACATTCAGTACTTC. Full variable domain (rest looked up from reference TRBV9 and TRBJ2-4): DSGVTQTPKHLITATGQRVTLRCSPRSGDLSVYWYQQSLDQGLQFLIQYYNGEERAKGNILERFSAQQFPDLHSELNLSSLELGDSALYFCASSVGDSLQNIQYFGAGTRLSVL.